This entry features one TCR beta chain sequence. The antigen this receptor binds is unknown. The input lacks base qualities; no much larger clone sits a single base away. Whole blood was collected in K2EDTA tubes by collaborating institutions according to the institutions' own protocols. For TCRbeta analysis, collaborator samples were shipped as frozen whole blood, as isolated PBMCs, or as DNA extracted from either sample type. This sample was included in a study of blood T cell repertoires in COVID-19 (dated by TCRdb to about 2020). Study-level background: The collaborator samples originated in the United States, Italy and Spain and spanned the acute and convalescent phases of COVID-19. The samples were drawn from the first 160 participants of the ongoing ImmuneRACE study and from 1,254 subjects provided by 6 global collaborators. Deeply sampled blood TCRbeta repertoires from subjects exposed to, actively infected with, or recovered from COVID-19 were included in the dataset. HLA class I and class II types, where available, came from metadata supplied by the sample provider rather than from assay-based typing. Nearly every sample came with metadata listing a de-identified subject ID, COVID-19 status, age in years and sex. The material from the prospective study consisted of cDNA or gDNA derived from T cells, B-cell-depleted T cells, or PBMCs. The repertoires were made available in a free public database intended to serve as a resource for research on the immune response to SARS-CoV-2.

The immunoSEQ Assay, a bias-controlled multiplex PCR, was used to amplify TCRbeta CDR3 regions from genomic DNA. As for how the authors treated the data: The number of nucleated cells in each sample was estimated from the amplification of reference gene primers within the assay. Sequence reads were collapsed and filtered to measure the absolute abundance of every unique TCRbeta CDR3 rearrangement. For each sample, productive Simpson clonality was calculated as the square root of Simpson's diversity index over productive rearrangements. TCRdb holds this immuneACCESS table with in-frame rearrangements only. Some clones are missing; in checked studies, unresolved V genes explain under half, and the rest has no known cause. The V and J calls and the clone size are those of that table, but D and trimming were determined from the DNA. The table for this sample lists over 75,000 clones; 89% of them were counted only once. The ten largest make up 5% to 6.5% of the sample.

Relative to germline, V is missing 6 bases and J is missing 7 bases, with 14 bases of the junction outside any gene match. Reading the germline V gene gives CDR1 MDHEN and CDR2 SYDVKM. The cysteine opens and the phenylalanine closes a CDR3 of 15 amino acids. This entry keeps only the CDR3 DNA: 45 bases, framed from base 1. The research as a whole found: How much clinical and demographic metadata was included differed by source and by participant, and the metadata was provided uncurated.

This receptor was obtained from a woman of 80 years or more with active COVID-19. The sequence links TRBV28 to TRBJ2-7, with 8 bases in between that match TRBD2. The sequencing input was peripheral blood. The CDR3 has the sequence CASRGSGRALREQYF. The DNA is TGTGCCAGCAGGGGGAGCGGGAGAGCCCTCAGAGAGCAGTACTTC.